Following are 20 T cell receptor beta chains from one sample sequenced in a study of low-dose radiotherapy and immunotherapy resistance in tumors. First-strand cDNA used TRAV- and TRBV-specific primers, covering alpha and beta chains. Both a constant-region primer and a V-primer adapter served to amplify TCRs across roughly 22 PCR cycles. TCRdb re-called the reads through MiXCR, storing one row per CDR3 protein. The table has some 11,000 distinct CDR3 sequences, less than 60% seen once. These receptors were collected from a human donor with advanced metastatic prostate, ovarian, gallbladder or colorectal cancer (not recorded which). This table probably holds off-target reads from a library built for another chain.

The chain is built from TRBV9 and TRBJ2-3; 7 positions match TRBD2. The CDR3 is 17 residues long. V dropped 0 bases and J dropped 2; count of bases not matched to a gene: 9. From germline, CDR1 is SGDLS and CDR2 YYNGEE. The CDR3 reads CASSVAASGDITDTQYF. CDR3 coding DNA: TGTGCCAGCAGCGTAGCGGCTAGCGGAGATATCACAGATACGCAGTATTTT.

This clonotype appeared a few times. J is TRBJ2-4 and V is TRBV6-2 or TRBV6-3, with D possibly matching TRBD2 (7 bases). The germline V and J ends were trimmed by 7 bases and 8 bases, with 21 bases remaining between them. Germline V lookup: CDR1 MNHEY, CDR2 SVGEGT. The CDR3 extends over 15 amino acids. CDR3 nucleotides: TGTGCCAGCACCCCGAGACACCAAGGGGGGGACATTCAGTACTTC. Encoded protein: CASTPRHQGGDIQYF.

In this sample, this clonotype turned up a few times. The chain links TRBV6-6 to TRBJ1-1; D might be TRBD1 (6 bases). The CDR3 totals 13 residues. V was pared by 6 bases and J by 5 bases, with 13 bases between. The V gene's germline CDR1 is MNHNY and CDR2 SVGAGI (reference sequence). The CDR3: CASSGQPGTEAFF. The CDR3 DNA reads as TGTGCCAGCAGCGGACAGCCGGGGACTGAAGCTTTCTTT.

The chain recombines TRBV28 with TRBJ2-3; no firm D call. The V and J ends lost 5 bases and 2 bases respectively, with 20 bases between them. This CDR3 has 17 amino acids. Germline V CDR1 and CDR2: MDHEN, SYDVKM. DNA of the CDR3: TGTGCCAGCAGTCCATCAGGATCCCCGCCACCCACAGATACGCAGTATTTT. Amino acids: CASSPSGSPPPTDTQYF.

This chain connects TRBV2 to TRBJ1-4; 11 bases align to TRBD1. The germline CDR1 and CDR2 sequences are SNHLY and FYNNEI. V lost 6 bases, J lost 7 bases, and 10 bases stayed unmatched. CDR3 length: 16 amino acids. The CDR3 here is CASSDGQGAGSEKLFF. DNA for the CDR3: TGTGCCAGCAGCGACGGACAGGGGGCTGGAAGTGAAAAACTGTTTTTT.

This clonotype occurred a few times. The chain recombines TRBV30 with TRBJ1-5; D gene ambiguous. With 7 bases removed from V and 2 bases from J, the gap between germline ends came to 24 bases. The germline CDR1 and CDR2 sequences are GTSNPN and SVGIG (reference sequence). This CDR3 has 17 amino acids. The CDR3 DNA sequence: TGTGCCTCGAGATCAAACCTGGGTCCGGGAGGCAATCAGCCCCAGCATTTT. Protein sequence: CASRSNLGPGGNQPQHF.

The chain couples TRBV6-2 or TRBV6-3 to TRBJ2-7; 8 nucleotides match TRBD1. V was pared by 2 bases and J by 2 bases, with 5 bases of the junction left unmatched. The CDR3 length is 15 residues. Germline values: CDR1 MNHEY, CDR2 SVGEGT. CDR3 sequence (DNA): TGTGCCAGCAGTTACCGTGGACAGGGTCCCTACGAGCAGTACTTC. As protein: CASSYRGQGPYEQYF.

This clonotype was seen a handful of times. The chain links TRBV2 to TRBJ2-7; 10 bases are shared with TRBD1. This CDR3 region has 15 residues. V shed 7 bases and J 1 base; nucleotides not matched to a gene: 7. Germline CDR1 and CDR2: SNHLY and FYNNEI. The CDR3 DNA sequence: TGTGCCAGCAAGACTGTGGGACAGGGGTCCTACGAGCAGTACTTC. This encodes CASKTVGQGSYEQYF.

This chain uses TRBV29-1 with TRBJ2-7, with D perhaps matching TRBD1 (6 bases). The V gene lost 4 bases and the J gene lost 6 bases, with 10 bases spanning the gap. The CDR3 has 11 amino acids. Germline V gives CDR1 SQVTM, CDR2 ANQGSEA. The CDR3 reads CSVARGGEQYF. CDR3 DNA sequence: TGCAGCGTTGCCAGGGGTGGCGAGCAGTACTTC.

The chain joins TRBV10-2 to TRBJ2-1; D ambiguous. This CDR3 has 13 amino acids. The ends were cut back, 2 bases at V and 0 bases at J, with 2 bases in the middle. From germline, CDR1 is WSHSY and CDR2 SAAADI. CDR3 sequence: CASSESSYNEQFF. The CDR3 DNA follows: TGCGCCAGCAGTGAGAGCTCCTACAATGAGCAGTTCTTC.

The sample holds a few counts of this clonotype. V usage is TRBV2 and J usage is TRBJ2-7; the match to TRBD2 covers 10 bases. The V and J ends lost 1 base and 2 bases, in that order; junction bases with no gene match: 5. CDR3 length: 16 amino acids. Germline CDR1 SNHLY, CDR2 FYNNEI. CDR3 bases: TGTGCCAGCAGTGAAGGGTCCCTAGCGGGAGCCTACGAGCAGTACTTC. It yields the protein CASSEGSLAGAYEQYF.

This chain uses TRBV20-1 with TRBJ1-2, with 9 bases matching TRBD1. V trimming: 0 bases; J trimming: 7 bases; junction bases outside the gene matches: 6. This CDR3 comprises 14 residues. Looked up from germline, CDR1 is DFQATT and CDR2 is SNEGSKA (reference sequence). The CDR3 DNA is TGCAGTGCTAGAGATCAGGGACAGGGAAGTGGCTACACCTTC. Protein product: CSARDQGQGSGYTF.

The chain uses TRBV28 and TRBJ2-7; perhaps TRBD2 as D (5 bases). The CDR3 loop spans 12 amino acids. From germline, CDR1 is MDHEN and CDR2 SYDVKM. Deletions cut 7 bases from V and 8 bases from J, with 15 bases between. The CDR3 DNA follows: TGTGCCAGCAACCTTGAGGGCGAAAAGCAGTACTTC. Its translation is CASNLEGEKQYF.

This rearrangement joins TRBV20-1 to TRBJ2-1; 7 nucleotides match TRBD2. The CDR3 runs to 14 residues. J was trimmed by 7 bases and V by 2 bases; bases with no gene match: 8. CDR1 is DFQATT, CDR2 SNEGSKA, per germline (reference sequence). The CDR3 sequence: CSARRTSLGNEQFF. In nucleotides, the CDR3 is TGCAGTGCTAGAAGGACTAGTTTAGGAAATGAGCAGTTCTTC.

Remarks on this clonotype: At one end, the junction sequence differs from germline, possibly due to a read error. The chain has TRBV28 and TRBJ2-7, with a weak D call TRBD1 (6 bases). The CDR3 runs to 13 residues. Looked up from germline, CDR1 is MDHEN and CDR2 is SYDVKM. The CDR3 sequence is CATSTSTGNEQYF. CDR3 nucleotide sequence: TGTGCCACCAGTACCTCAACAGGGAACGAGCAGTACTTC.

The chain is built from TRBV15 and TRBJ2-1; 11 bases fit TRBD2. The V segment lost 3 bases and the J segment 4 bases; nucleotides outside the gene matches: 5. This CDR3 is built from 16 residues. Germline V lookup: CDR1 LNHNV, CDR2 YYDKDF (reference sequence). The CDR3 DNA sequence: TGTGCCACCAGCAGTTTTACTAGCGGGGGATACAATGAGCAGTTCTTC. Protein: CATSSFTSGGYNEQFF.

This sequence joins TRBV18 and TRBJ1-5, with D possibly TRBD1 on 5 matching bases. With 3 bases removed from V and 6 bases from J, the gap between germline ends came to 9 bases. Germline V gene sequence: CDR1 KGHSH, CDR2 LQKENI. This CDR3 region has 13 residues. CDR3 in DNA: TGTGCCAGCTCACCGACGGGGCCTCAGCCCCAGCATTTT. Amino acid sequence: CASSPTGPQPQHF.

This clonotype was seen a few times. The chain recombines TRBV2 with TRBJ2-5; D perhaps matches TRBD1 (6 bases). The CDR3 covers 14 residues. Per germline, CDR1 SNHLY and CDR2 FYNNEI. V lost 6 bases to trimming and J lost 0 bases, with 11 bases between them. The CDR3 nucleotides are TGTGCCAGCAGGGGTCGGACAGACCAAGAGACCCAGTACTTC. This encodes CASRGRTDQETQYF.

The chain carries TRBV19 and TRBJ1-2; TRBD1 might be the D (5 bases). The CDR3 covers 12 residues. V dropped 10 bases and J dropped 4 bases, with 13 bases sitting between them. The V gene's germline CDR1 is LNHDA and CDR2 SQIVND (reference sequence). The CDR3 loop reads CATRTHSYGYTF. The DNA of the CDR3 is TGTGCCACCAGGACACATTCCTATGGCTACACCTTC.

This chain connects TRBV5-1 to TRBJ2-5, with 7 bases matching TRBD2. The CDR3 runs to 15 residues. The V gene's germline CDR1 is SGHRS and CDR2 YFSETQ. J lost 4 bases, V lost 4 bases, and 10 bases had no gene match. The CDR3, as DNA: TGCGCCAGCAGCGGGGGGGGGTTCCGAGGAGAGACCCAGTACTTC. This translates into CASSGGGFRGETQYF.